These T cell receptor beta chains were read from a single sample in a study of OX40 agonist ivuxolimab in advanced cancers. Clones were sequenced by immunoSEQ multiplex PCR, and TCRdb holds only the in-frame ones, with some missing. The sample lists more than 65,000 clones, 85% seen once, with approximately 0.81% in the top ten. The specimen comprised CD4+ or CD8+ T cells sorted from blood, sampled in a trial of the OX40 agonist ivuxolimab. The receptors shown here come from an adult with an advanced solid tumor such as melanoma, head and neck, liver or kidney cancer. The conserved cysteine and the conserved F or W are not part of the CDR3 here. Fields, in order: V gene, J gene, CDR3 protein.

TRBV5-5	TRBJ1-2	ASSLAGQESYGYT
TRBV5-6	TRBJ2-7	ASSRDRVGEQY
TRBV7-2	TRBJ2-7	ASSQDRGWSYEQY
TRBV5-1	TRBJ1-5	ASSLSGIDNQPQH
TRBV18	TRBJ2-5	ASSPRPRQETQY
TRBV7-2	TRBJ2-5	ASSLFPRETQY
TRBV19	TRBJ1-4	ASTPARGGEKLF
TRBV4-2	TRBJ2-5	ASRQQGSETQY
TRBV18	TRBJ1-5	ASSPGQNQPQH
TRBV21-1	TRBJ1-1	ASSKVSPPPGQVRARGMNTEAF
TRBV6-1	TRBJ2-3	ASSEFLSIGRERSTDTQY
TRBV5-4	TRBJ2-1	ASSRTSGGTSSYNEQF
TRBV5-1	TRBJ2-5	ASSLLGTGVQETQY
TRBV9	TRBJ1-5	ASSATGLDSQPQH
TRBV7-3	TRBJ2-3	ASSHGTFPTDTQY
TRBV15	TRBJ2-1	ATSKTSGSPYNEQF
TRBV7-3	TRBJ1-2	ASSVGQGLNGYT
TRBV28	TRBJ2-2	ASRIPGELF
TRBV7-2	TRBJ2-5	ASSIPPRETQY
TRBV6-5	TRBJ2-3	ASRTPGTDTQY
TRBV23-1	TRBJ2-6	ARLGQSSGANVLT
TRBV28	TRBJ1-2	ASASPGQYGYT
TRBV6-1	TRBJ2-7	ASSGGGGPYEQY
TRBV11-2	TRBJ1-2	ASSFTSDSYGYT
TRBV11-2	TRBJ2-7	ASSLVARPYEQY
TRBV5-4	TRBJ2-6	ASSSLGGSSPGANVLT
TRBV28	TRBJ1-2	ASSLGTADYGYT
TRBV15	TRBJ2-1	ATSGVSTRQASGNEQF
TRBV2	TRBJ1-3	ASSVQGRSGNTIY
TRBV30	TRBJ1-6	AWSRDGAPLH
TRBV9	TRBJ2-3	ASSVELAAADTQY
TRBV7-6	TRBJ1-4	ASSLGIGEKLF
TRBV11-3	TRBJ2-2	ASSFRGTGNTGELF
TRBV20-1	TRBJ1-2	SATMGNGYT
TRBV6-1	TRBJ2-3	ATSLAGGTDTQY
TRBV4-2	TRBJ2-1	ASSQDRGRAWDEQF
TRBV28	TRBJ2-5	ASSFPQGVETQY
TRBV18	TRBJ2-1	ASSPWGGEYNEQF
TRBV5-1	TRBJ2-1	ASGQGIDDEQF